This T cell receptor (beta chain) was sequenced for a study of TIL therapy for anti-PD-1-resistant metastatic lung cancer. Findings of the study overall: Compared with baseline intratumoral T cells, expanded TIL cultures were more clonal and less diverse (about 5.8% vs 31%).

Time point: pre-treatment sample, taken before nivolumab and TIL therapy. Tumor tissue came from excised metastases, mostly pleural nodules or supraclavicular lymph nodes. Comment on this clone: The antigen is unknown.

Germline V gives CDR1 SGHNT, CDR2 YENEEA. The CDR3 length is 14 residues. The V and J ends lost 1 base and 3 bases respectively, with 9 bases between them. The immunoSEQ assay was v3. Measured with immunoSEQ multiplex PCR; TCRdb has only the in-frame clones, and not every one. The table includes 20,000 to 30,000 clones, approximately 72% detected once. This sequence was found in a person aged 25 to 80 with non-small cell lung cancer. The V and J genes are TRBV11-3 and TRBJ2-5, with D uncertain. The material sequenced was tumor tissue, taken at baseline. CDR3 coding DNA: TGTGCCAGCAGCTTAGGCGTCACAGAAGAGACCCAGTACTTC. Its translation is CASSLGVTEETQYF.